The rows below give T cell receptor beta chains drawn from one sample of a study of identical twins. TCRdb fed the 5' RACE reads into MiXCR, producing one record per CDR3 protein. Among 450,000 to 650,000 distinct CDR3 sequences listed, more than 9% were seen once. This same sample was also part of a study on yellow fever vaccine responses in identical twins.

Sequenced material: PBMCs. These receptors were collected from a woman aged 18-29 years in good health. Each CDR3 is given with its conserved first and last residue. D genes are given only for firm matches. Where a row states a size, it is once, few, many or the class of an expanded clone; other rows omit it.

J gene: TRBJ2-1; V gene: TRBV4-2; D gene: NA; clone size: NA; CDR3 DNA: TGTGCCAGCAGCCCCATTAGCTCCCATGAGCAGTTCTTC; CDR3 protein: CASSPISSHEQFF
J gene: TRBJ1-6; V gene: TRBV9; D gene: NA; clone size: few; CDR3 DNA: TGTGCCAGCAGCGTAGCAACAGGGCCAGGATCACCCCTCCACTTT; CDR3 protein: CASSVATGPGSPLHF
J gene: TRBJ2-1; V gene: TRBV7-9; D gene: NA; clone size: many; CDR3 DNA: TGTGCCAGCAGCTTAGGTGCGAGACCCTACAATGAGCAGTTCTTC; CDR3 protein: CASSLGARPYNEQFF
J gene: TRBJ2-5; V gene: TRBV11-2; D gene: NA; clone size: few; CDR3 DNA: TGTGCCAGCAGCTTAGATACCGATCAAGAGACCCAGTACTTC; CDR3 protein: CASSLDTDQETQYF
J gene: TRBJ1-2; V gene: TRBV25-1; D gene: NA; clone size: few; CDR3 DNA: TGTGCCAGCAGTGAATACCACAGGCGACAGCCAGCTGGCTATGGCTACACCTTC; CDR3 protein: CASSEYHRRQPAGYGYTF
J gene: TRBJ1-2; V gene: TRBV5-1; D gene: NA; clone size: few; CDR3 DNA: TGCGCCAGCAGCAAAGCCGACAACGGCGGCTACACCTTC; CDR3 protein: CASSKADNGGYTF
J gene: TRBJ2-7; V gene: TRBV6-1; D gene: NA; clone size: many; CDR3 DNA: TGTGCCAGCAGTAATGTAAAGGGTTACACCTACGAGCAGTACTTC; CDR3 protein: CASSNVKGYTYEQYF
J gene: TRBJ2-2; V gene: TRBV20-1; D gene: NA; clone size: few; CDR3 DNA: TGCAGTGCTAGAGATCTTGGGGGATCCACCGGGGAGCTGTTTTTT; CDR3 protein: CSARDLGGSTGELFF
J gene: TRBJ2-3; V gene: TRBV30; D gene: TRBD2; clone size: few; CDR3 DNA: TGTGCCTGGAGTTTCTTAGCGGGGGGGCGCACAGATACGCAGTATTTT; CDR3 protein: CAWSFLAGGRTDTQYF
J gene: TRBJ2-5; V gene: TRBV12-3/TRBV12-4; D gene: NA; clone size: many; CDR3 DNA: TGTGCCAGCAGTTTAGTTGTTGGCAGGGCAGAGACCCAGTACTTC; CDR3 protein: CASSLVVGRAETQYF
J gene: TRBJ1-2; V gene: TRBV30; D gene: NA; clone size: NA; CDR3 DNA: TGTGCCTGGGTACGGGACTTCTATGGCTACACCTTC; CDR3 protein: CAWVRDFYGYTF
J gene: TRBJ2-7; V gene: TRBV12-3/TRBV12-4; D gene: TRBD1; clone size: NA; CDR3 DNA: TGTGCCAGCGGTGACAGGGTAATGGGCCACGAGCAGTACTTC; CDR3 protein: CASGDRVMGHEQYF
J gene: TRBJ2-7; V gene: TRBV7-9; D gene: NA; clone size: NA; CDR3 DNA: TGTGCCAGCAGCTTAGCGACCATCGACACCTACGAGCAGTACTTC; CDR3 protein: CASSLATIDTYEQYF
J gene: TRBJ1-5; V gene: TRBV10-3; D gene: NA; clone size: many; CDR3 DNA: TGTGGCAGGGTACAACATCAGCCCCAGCATTTT; CDR3 protein: CGRVQHQPQHF
J gene: TRBJ2-4; V gene: TRBV29-1; D gene: TRBD2; clone size: NA; CDR3 DNA: TGCAGCGTGCAGCGGGACCCACAGAACATTCAGTACTTC; CDR3 protein: CSVQRDPQNIQYF
J gene: TRBJ1-2; V gene: TRBV5-6; D gene: TRBD1; clone size: few; CDR3 DNA: TGTGCCAGCAGCTTAAGGCAGGGGGTATATGGCTACACCTTC; CDR3 protein: CASSLRQGVYGYTF
J gene: TRBJ2-7; V gene: TRBV3-1; D gene: NA; clone size: few; CDR3 DNA: TGTGCCAGCAGTCCGGTGCTGGCAGGGGACTCCTACGAGCAGTACTTC; CDR3 protein: CASSPVLAGDSYEQYF
J gene: TRBJ2-7; V gene: TRBV20-1; D gene: NA; clone size: many; CDR3 DNA: TGCAGTGCTAGAGTGGGTCTCTTATACGAGCAGTACTTC; CDR3 protein: CSARVGLLYEQYF
J gene: TRBJ2-4; V gene: TRBV5-1; D gene: TRBD1; clone size: few; CDR3 DNA: TGCGCCAGCAGCTTTACACCGGGACAGGGGAACATTCAGTACTTC; CDR3 protein: CASSFTPGQGNIQYF
J gene: TRBJ2-7; V gene: TRBV28; D gene: TRBD1; clone size: NA; CDR3 DNA: TGTGCCAGCAGTCTCCAGGGACAGGGGGCCCACTACGAGCAGTACTTC; CDR3 protein: CASSLQGQGAHYEQYF
J gene: TRBJ1-4; V gene: TRBV12-3/TRBV12-4; D gene: NA; clone size: many; CDR3 DNA: TGTGCCAGCAGTTTAGAGGGAAGGGTGTTTTTT; CDR3 protein: CASSLEGRVFF
J gene: TRBJ2-4; V gene: TRBV11-2; D gene: NA; clone size: many; CDR3 DNA: TGTGCCAGCAGCTTAGCTCGGGTGGGGACCAAAAACATTCAGTACTTC; CDR3 protein: CASSLARVGTKNIQYF
J gene: TRBJ2-7; V gene: TRBV4-3; D gene: NA; clone size: few; CDR3 DNA: TGCGCCAGCAGCCAAGATTTTCCAGGGGTCCTCTACGAGCAGTACTTC; CDR3 protein: CASSQDFPGVLYEQYF
J gene: TRBJ2-2; V gene: TRBV10-3; D gene: NA; clone size: many; CDR3 DNA: TGTGCCATCAGTGAGTCCGGGGAGCTGTTTTTT; CDR3 protein: CAISESGELFF
J gene: TRBJ2-7; V gene: TRBV2; D gene: TRBD1; clone size: NA; CDR3 DNA: TGTGCCAGCAGCGTATTGACAGGGGGAAAACCCTACGAGCAGTACTTC; CDR3 protein: CASSVLTGGKPYEQYF
J gene: TRBJ2-2; V gene: TRBV14; D gene: TRBD2; clone size: NA; CDR3 DNA: TGTGCCAGCAGCCAAAGTTGGATAGCGGGGGGACCCAATCCCACGAACACCGGGGAGCTGTTTTTT; CDR3 protein: CASSQSWIAGGPNPTNTGELFF
J gene: TRBJ2-7; V gene: TRBV28; D gene: NA; clone size: many; CDR3 DNA: TGTGCCAGCGGTTCCTACGAGCAGTACTTC; CDR3 protein: CASGSYEQYF
J gene: TRBJ2-5; V gene: TRBV6-1; D gene: NA; clone size: NA; CDR3 DNA: TGTGCCAGCATTCTGGGAGGCTGGGGGGAGACCCAGTACTTC; CDR3 protein: CASILGGWGETQYF
J gene: TRBJ2-7; V gene: TRBV20-1; D gene: TRBD2; clone size: NA; CDR3 DNA: TGCAGTGCTAGAGGACTAGCGGGATATTCCTACGAGCAGTACTTC; CDR3 protein: CSARGLAGYSYEQYF
J gene: TRBJ1-2; V gene: TRBV29-1; D gene: TRBD1; clone size: NA; CDR3 DNA: TGCAGCGTTGGGACAGGGGGCGCGTCTGGCTATGGCTACACCTTC; CDR3 protein: CSVGTGGASGYGYTF
J gene: TRBJ2-2; V gene: TRBV7-2; D gene: TRBD1; clone size: NA; CDR3 DNA: TGTGCCAGCAGCATCCGACAGGGAACCGGGGAGCTGTTTTTT; CDR3 protein: CASSIRQGTGELFF
J gene: TRBJ2-5; V gene: TRBV6-5; D gene: NA; clone size: few; CDR3 DNA: TGTGCCAGCAGTTACTATCGGCAAGAGACCCAGTACTTC; CDR3 protein: CASSYYRQETQYF
J gene: TRBJ1-4; V gene: TRBV2; D gene: NA; clone size: NA; CDR3 DNA: TGTGCCAGCAGTGAAGCGAAGGGATCTAATGAAAAACTGTTTTTT; CDR3 protein: CASSEAKGSNEKLFF
J gene: TRBJ2-7; V gene: TRBV11-3; D gene: TRBD1; clone size: few; CDR3 DNA: TGTGCCAGCAGCCGCGGACAGGGGGACTACGAGCAGTACTTC; CDR3 protein: CASSRGQGDYEQYF
J gene: TRBJ2-5; V gene: TRBV29-1; D gene: NA; clone size: few; CDR3 DNA: TGCAGCGTCTCAGGGGATTGGGACCAAGAGACCCAGTACTTC; CDR3 protein: CSVSGDWDQETQYF
J gene: TRBJ2-7; V gene: TRBV28; D gene: NA; clone size: NA; CDR3 DNA: TGTGCCAGCAGGACCCAGAACTCCTACGAGCAGTACTTC; CDR3 protein: CASRTQNSYEQYF
J gene: TRBJ2-1; V gene: TRBV12-3/TRBV12-4; D gene: NA; clone size: many; CDR3 DNA: TGTGCCAGCAGTACGGGGGACGGAGGGTACAATGAGCAGTTCTTC; CDR3 protein: CASSTGDGGYNEQFF
J gene: TRBJ1-1; V gene: TRBV12-3/TRBV12-4; D gene: NA; clone size: NA; CDR3 DNA: TGTGCCAGCACCTCGTACACCACTGAAGCTTTCTTT; CDR3 protein: CASTSYTTEAFF
J gene: TRBJ2-3; V gene: TRBV15; D gene: NA; clone size: many; CDR3 DNA: TGTGCCACCAGTCAAGGCAGGTTTGATACGCAGTATTTT; CDR3 protein: CATSQGRFDTQYF
J gene: TRBJ2-3; V gene: TRBV3-1; D gene: TRBD2; clone size: few; CDR3 DNA: TGTGCCAGCTGCCAAGATCCGAGACTAGCGGGGGTCACAGATACGCAGTATTTT; CDR3 protein: CASCQDPRLAGVTDTQYF
J gene: TRBJ2-1; V gene: TRBV19; D gene: TRBD1; clone size: NA; CDR3 DNA: TGTGCCAGTCAAAAGGGGACAGCCTTCTACAATGAGCAGTTCTTC; CDR3 protein: CASQKGTAFYNEQFF
J gene: TRBJ2-5; V gene: TRBV28; D gene: NA; clone size: few; CDR3 DNA: TGTGCCAGCAGCCTTGTTTGGGGGCGCAGAGAGACCCAGTACTTC; CDR3 protein: CASSLVWGRRETQYF